The entry below describes one T cell receptor beta chain. What this receptor recognizes is not known. No much larger clone is present one base from it, and per-base qualities are unavailable. The data are from a study of vaccination and CD4 T cells after COVID-19 (dated by TCRdb to 2021 to 2024). Broadly, across the study: The convalescent cohort comprised six males and four females, including two Hispanic individuals, seven Caucasians, two Asians and one multiracial person. The spike-specific CD4+ TCR repertoire was compared before and after mRNA vaccination in nine to ten COVID-19 convalescent patients and a handful of infection-naive healthy vaccine recipients. Overlapping spike peptide pools from SARS-CoV-2 and from the common cold coronaviruses HCoV-NL63, HCoV-OC43 and HCoV-229E were used as culture stimuli. Control cultures received a CEFX viral epitope pool as the positive control, an HIV-1 Nef peptide pool as the negative control, or no peptide. In an earlier paper using these donors, memory CD4+ T cell crossreactivity between SARS-CoV-2 and common cold coronavirus spike proteins was assessed at the TCR clonotype level. Two doses of either the Pfizer-BioNTech BNT162b2 vaccine (n=8) or the Moderna mRNA-1273 vaccine (n=2) were administered to participants. Post-COVID blood samples from convalescent patients were collected a median of about 110 days after diagnosis, with a range of 35 to 161 days. The time from the second vaccine dose to post-vaccine blood sampling had a median of roughly 70 days and ranged from about 12 to 241 days.

The V end gives up 8 bases and the J end 5 bases, leaving 14 bases in the junction not matched to a gene. The CDR3 runs 15 residues from the cysteine to the phenylalanine. The entry retains the CDR3 DNA only, 45 bases that are in frame from base 1. CDR1 and CDR2 (SGHTA, FQGTGA) derive from the germline V gene. Summary of the overall study and its limitations: In convalescent patients, a median about 84% of post-vaccine SARS-CoV-2-reactive clones were detected only after vaccination, and vaccine-specific priming was suggested by this finding. The number of convalescent patients in the study was relatively small, and the study did not examine early timepoints following natural infection. Of the vaccine-specific clones in convalescent patients, 304 of 307, or nearly all, reacted only to SARS-CoV-2 spike and did not cross-react with common cold coronaviruses. The median count of SARS-CoV-2-reactive clonotypes went up from about 23 after infection to about 41 after vaccination, although the change was not significant.

Library prep was done by PCR. At the Johns Hopkins FTIC core, DNA from the cultured CD4+ T cells underwent TCR sequencing with the Oncomine TCR Beta short-read assay. The QIAamp micro DNA kit was used to extract genomic DNA from the cultured CD4+ T cells. Oncomine TCR Beta libraries from cultured CD4+ T cells were pooled with unique dual indexes and sequenced on an Illumina iSeq 100. From the authors' description of their analysis: Non-productive sequences were filtered out, and CDR3s that did not start with C, did not end with F or W, or were shorter than 7 amino acids were discarded. The MANAFEST web application was used to identify antigen-specific clonotypes by comparing peptide-stimulated wells against reference wells and other culture wells. Positive clones required FDR below 0.05, an odds ratio above 5, and productive frequency above 0.1% in at least two of three replicate wells. Clonotypes that were significantly expanded in both SARS-CoV-2 spike wells and at least one common cold coronavirus spike condition were defined as cross-reactive. Levenshtein distances (stringdist) and unrooted phylogenetic trees (ape) in R version 3.6.1 were used to assess CDR3 homology. TCRdb cleaned the public reads at Q25 with fastp, built clones with MiXCR and kept in-frame beta chains. Entries are consolidated by CDR3 protein sequence, retaining the most common genes and DNA. The V and J calls reflect TCRdb's pipeline rather than the authors' work. In all, the sample holds roughly 9,000 distinct CDR3 sequences, and around 33% of those were seen once. The top ten clonotypes cover approximately 22% of the sample.

In the paper's terms, the treatment or condition label means: approximately nine-day PBMC culture with coronavirus spike peptide pools or control peptides (ViraFEST assay). CD4+ T cells from unexposed donors were collected before the COVID-19 pandemic (2011-2018). The ViraFEST assay, used in the study, expanded antigen-specific T cells with peptide pools and then identified the expanded clonotypes through TCR sequencing. Each well held 2.2 million or so PBMCs cultured in IMDM containing roughly 5.5% human AB serum and roughly 9.7 IU/ml IL-2, with 10 ug/ml peptide pools added. Half of the culture medium was replaced with fresh IL-2-containing medium on days 3 and 7. CD4+ T cells were isolated after around ten days of culture through negative selection using the EasySep CD4+ T cell isolation kit. As cell number allowed, CD4+ T cells from unexposed donors were tested for reactivity to SARS-CoV-2 S and N and to four common cold coronavirus spike pools. Ficoll-Paque Plus gradient centrifugation was used to isolate PBMCs from whole blood, and the isolated PBMCs were then either used fresh or cryopreserved at -140C. Triplicate wells were generally used for each culture condition. The leukapheresis product for the unexposed donors was obtained through commercial purchase.

The material sequenced was CD4+ T cells from blood, cultured in vitro. The receptor chain draws on TRBV7-3 and TRBJ2-5; TRBD1 matches 7 bases in the middle. The clonotype originates from a human donor in good health. The DNA sequence is TGTGCCAGCGCCCCGGCGAGGGGGCGCCAGGAGACCCAGTACTTC. This sequence encodes CASAPARGRQETQYF.